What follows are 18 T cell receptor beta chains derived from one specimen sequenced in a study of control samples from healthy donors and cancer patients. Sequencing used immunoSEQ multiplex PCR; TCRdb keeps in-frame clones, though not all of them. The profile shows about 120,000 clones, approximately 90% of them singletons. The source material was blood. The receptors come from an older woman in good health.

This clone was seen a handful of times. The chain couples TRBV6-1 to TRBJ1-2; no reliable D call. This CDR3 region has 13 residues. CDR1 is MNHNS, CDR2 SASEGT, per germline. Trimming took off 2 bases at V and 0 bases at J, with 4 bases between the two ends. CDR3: CASSERANYGYTF. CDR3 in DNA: TGTGCCAGCAGTGAAAGAGCTAACTATGGCTACACCTTC.

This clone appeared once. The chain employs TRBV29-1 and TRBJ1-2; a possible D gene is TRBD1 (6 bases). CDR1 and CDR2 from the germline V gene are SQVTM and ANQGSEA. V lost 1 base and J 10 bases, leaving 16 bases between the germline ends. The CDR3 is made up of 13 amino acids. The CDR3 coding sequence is TGCAGCGTTGAAGGAAGAGACAGGAGCACCTACACCTTC. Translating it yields CSVEGRDRSTYTF.

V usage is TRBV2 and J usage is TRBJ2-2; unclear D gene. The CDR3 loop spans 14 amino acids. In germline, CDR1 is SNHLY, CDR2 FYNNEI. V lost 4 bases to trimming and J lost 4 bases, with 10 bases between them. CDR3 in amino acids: CASSALDRTGELFF. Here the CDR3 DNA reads TGTGCCAGCAGTGCCTTGGACCGCACCGGGGAGCTGTTTTTT.

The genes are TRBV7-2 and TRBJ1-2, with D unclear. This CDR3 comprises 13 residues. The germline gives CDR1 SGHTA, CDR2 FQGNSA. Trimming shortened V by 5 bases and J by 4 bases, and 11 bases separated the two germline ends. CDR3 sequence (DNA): TGTGCCAGCAGCCCTTCGGCAGGCTATGGCTACACCTTC. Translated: CASSPSAGYGYTF.

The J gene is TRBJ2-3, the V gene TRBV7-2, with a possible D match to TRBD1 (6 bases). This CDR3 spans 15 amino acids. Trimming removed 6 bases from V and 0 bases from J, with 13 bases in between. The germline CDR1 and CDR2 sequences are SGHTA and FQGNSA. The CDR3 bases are TGTGCCAGCAGTCCGGGACAAGCAAGCACAGATACGCAGTATTTT. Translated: CASSPGQASTDTQYF.

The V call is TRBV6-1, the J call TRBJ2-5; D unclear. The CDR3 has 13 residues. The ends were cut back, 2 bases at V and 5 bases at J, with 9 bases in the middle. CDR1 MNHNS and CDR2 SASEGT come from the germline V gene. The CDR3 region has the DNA TGTGCCAGCAGTGAAAACCCGAGTGAGACCCAGTACTTC. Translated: CASSENPSETQYF.

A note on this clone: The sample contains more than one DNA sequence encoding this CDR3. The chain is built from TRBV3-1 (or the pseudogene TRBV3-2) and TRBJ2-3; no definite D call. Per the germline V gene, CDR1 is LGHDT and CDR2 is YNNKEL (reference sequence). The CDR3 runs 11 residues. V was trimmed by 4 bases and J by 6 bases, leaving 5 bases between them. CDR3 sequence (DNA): TGTGCCAGCAGCCTTACGGATACGCAGTATTTT. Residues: CASSLTDTQYF.

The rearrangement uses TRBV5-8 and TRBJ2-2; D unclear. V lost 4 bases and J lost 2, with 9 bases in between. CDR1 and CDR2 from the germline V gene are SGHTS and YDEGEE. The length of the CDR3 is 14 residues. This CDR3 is CASSPRQNTGELFF. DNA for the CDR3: TGTGCCAGCAGCCCGCGACAAAACACCGGGGAGCTGTTTTTT.

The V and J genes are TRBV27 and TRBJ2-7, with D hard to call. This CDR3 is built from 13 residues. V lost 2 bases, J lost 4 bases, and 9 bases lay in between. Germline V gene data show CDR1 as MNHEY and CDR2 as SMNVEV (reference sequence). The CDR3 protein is CASSLLPAYEQYF. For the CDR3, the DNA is TGTGCCAGCAGTTTACTACCCGCATACGAGCAGTACTTC.

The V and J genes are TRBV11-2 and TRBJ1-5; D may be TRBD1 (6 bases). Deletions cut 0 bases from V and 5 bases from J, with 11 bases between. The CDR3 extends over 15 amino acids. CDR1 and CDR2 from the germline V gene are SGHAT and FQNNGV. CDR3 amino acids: CASSLEGAADQPQHF. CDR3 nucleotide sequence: TGTGCCAGCAGCTTAGAGGGGGCGGCAGATCAGCCCCAGCATTTT.

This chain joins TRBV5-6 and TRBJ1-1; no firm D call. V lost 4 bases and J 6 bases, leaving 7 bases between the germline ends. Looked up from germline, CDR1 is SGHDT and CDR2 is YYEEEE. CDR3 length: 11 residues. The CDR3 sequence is CASSREAEAFF. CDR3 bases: TGTGCCAGCAGCAGGGAGGCTGAAGCTTTCTTT.

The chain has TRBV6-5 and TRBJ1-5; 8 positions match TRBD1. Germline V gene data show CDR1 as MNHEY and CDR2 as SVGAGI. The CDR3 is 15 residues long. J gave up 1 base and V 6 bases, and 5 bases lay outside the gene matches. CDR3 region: CASSPGTGSNQPQHF. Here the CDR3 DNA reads TGTGCCAGCAGCCCCGGGACAGGCAGCAATCAGCCCCAGCATTTT.

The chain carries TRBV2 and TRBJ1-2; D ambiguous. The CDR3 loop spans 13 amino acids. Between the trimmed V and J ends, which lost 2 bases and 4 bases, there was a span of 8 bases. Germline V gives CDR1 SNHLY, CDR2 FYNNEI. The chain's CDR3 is CASSERTGYGYTF. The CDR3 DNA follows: TGTGCCAGCAGTGAAAGGACGGGCTATGGCTACACCTTC. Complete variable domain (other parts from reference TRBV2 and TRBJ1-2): EPEVTQTPSHQVTQMGQEVILRCVPISNHLYFYWYRQILGQKVEFLVSFYNNEISEKSEIFDDQFSVERPDGSNFTLKIRSTKLEDSAMYFCASSERTGYGYTFGSGTRLTVV.

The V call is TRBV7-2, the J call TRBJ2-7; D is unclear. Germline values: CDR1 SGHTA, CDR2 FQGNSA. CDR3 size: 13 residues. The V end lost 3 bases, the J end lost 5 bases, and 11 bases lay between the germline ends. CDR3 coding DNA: TGTGCCAGCAGCTTGATGGCCTTGAACGAGCAGTACTTC. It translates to CASSLMALNEQYF. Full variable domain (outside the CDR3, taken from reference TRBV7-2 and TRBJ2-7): GAGVSQSPSNKVTEKGKDVELRCDPISGHTALYWYRQSLGQGLEFLIYFQGNSAPDKSGLPSDRFSAERTGGSVSTLTIQRTQQEDSAVYLCASSLMALNEQYFGPGTRLTVT.

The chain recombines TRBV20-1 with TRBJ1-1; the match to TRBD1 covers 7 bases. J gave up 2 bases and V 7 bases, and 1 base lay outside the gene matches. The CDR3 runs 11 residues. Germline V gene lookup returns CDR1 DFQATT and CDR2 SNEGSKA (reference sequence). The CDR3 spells CSGTGNTEAFF. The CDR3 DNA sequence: TGCAGTGGGACAGGAAACACTGAAGCTTTCTTT.

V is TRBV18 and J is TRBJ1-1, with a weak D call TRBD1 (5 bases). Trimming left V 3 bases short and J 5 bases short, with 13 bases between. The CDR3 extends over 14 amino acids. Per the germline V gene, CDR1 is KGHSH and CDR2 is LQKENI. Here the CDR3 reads CASSPGTGRTEAFF. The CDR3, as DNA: TGTGCCAGCTCACCGGGTACGGGGCGGACTGAAGCTTTCTTT.

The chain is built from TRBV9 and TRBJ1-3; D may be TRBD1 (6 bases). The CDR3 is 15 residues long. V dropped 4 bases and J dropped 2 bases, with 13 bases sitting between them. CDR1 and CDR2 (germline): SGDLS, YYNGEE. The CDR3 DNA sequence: TGTGCCAGCAGCTTCCGGACAGAACCTGGAAACACCATATATTTT. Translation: CASSFRTEPGNTIYF.

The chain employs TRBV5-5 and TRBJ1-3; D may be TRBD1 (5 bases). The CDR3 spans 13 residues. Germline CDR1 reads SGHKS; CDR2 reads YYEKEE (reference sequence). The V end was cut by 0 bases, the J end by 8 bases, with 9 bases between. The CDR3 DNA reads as TGTGCCAGCAGCTTGGCCGGGGGAGACACCATATATTTT. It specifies CASSLAGGDTIYF.